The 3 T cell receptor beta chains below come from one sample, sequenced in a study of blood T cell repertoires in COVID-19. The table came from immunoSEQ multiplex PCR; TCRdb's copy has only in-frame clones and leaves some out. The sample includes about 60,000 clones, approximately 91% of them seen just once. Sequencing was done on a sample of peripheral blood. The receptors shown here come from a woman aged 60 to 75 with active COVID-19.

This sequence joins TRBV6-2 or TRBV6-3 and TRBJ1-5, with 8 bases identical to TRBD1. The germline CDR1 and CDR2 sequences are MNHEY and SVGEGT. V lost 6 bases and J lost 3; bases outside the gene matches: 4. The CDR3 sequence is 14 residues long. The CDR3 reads CASSWTGNNQPQHF. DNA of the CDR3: TGTGCCAGCAGCTGGACAGGGAACAATCAGCCCCAGCATTTT.

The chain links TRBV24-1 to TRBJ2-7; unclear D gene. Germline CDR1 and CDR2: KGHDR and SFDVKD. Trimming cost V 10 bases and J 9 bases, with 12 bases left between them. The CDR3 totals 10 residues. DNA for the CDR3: TGTGCCACTAGACTGGTCGGGCAGTACTTC. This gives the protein CATRLVGQYF.

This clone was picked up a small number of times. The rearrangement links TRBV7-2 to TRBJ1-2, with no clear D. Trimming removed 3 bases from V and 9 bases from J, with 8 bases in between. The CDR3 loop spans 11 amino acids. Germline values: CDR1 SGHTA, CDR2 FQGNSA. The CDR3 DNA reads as TGTGCCAGCAGCTTTTCAGTTAGCTACACCTTC. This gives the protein CASSFSVSYTF.